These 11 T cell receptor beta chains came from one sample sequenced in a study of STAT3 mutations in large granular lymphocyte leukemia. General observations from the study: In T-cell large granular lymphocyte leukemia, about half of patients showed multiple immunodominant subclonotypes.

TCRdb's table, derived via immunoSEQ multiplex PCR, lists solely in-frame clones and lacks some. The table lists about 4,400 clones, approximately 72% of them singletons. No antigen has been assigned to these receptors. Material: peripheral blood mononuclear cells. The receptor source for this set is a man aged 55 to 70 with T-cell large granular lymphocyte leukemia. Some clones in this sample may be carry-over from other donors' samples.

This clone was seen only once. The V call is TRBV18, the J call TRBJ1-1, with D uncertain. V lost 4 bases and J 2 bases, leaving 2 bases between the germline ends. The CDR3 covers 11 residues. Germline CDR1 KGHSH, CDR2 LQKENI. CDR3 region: CASSLNTEAFF. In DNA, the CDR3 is TGTGCCAGCTCACTAAACACTGAAGCTTTCTTT.

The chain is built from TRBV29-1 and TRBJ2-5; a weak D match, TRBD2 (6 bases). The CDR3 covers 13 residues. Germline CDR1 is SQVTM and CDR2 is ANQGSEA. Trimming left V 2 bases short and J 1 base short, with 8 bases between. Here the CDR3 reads CSVEPAGQETQYF. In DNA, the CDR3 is TGCAGCGTTGAACCAGCGGGCCAAGAGACCCAGTACTTC.

CDR3 sequence (DNA): TGTGCCTGGAGACAGACTGGTGCGGCTTTCTTT. Its protein is CAWRQTGAAFF. The chain employs TRBV30 and TRBJ1-1; D is unclear. Germline loops: CDR1 GTSNPN, CDR2 SVGIG (reference sequence). The V and J ends lost 3 bases and 11 bases respectively, with 13 bases between them. This CDR3 has 11 residues.

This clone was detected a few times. The CDR3 bases are TGTGCCAGCAGCAATTTGCCGGGACTCCAAGAGACCCAGTACTTC. This codes for CASSNLPGLQETQYF. The chain carries TRBV9 and TRBJ2-5; the D gene is possibly TRBD2 (6 bases). The CDR3 is 15 residues long. V was trimmed by 4 bases and J by 1 base, leaving 14 bases between them. Germline assignment: CDR1 SGDLS and CDR2 YYNGEE.

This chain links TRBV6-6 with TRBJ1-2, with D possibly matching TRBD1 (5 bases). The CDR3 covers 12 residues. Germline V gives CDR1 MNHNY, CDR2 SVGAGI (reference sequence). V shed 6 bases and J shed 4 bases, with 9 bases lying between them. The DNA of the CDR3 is TGTGCCAGCAGCGACAGTTCCTATGGCTACACCTTC. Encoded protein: CASSDSSYGYTF.

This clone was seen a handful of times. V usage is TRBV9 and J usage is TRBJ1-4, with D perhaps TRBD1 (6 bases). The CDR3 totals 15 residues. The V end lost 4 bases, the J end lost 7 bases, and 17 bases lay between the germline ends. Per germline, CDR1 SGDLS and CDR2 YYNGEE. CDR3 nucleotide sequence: TGTGCCAGCAGCCCCGGGACAAACGAGCGTGAAAAACTGTTTTTT. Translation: CASSPGTNEREKLFF.

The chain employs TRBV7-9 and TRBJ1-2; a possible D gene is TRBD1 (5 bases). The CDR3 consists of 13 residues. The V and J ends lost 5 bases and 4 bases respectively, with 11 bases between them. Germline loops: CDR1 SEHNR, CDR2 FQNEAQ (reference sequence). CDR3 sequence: CASSQDRFYGYTF. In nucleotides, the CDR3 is TGTGCCAGCAGCCAAGACAGATTCTATGGCTACACCTTC.

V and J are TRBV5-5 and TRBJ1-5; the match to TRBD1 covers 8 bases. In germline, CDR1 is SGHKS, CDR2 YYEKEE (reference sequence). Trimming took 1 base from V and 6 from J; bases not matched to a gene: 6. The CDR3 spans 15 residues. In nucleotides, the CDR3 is TGTGCCAGCAGCTTGAGGACAGGGCTTTCTCAGCCCCAGCATTTT. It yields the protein CASSLRTGLSQPQHF.

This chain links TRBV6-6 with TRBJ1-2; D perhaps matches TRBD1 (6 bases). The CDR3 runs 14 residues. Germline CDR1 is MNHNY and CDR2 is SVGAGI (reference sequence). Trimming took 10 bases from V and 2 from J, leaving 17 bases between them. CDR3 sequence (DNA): TGTGCCACCGATTTAGGACAGCTAAACTATGGCTACACCTTC. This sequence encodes CATDLGQLNYGYTF.

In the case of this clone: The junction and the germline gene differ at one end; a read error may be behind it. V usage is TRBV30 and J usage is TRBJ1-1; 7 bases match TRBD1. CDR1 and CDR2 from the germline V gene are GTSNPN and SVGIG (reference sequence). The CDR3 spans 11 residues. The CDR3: CACQGGRPPFF. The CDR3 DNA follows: TGTGCCTGTCAAGGGGGCCGGCCCCCATTTTTT.

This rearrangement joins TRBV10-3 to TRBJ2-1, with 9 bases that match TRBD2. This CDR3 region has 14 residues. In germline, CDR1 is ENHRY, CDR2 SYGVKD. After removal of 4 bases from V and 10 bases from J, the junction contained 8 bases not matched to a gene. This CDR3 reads CAISASGGPEEQFF. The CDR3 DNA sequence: TGTGCCATCAGTGCAAGCGGGGGGCCAGAGGAGCAGTTCTTC.